The sequence of this TCR beta chain was determined in a study of blood T cell repertoires in COVID-19. About the research overall: Samples representing acute and convalescent COVID-19 were sourced from the United States, Italy and Spain.

Measured with immunoSEQ multiplex PCR; TCRdb has only the in-frame clones, and not every one. The sample records roughly 280,000 clones, about 88% being singletons. Deletions cut 6 bases from V and 4 bases from J, with 15 bases between. CDR1 is MDHEN and CDR2 is SYDVKM in the germline V gene. The length of the CDR3 is 14 residues. Ages ranged from 18 to 89 years, with residence in around 24 US areas. The receptor comes from a woman aged 45-60 years who had recovered from COVID-19. The specimen was PBMCs or T cells enriched from blood (not recorded which). V and J are TRBV28 and TRBJ1-1; tentative D call: TRBD1 (6 bases). The chain's CDR3 is CASSRGGPGTEAFF. DNA of the CDR3: TGTGCCAGCAGCCGGGGGGGGCCTGGCACTGAAGCTTTCTTT.